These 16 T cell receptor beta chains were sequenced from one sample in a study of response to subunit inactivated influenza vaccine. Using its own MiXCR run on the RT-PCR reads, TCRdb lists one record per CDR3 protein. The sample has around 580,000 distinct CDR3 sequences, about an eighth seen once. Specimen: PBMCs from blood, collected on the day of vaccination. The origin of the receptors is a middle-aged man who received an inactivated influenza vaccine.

This CDR3 reads CASSLYFEQFF. CDR3 bases: TGTGCCAGCAGTTTATATTTTGAGCAGTTCTTC. The V call is TRBV28, the J call TRBJ2-1; no clear D gene. Trimming stripped 1 base from V and 9 bases from J, with 4 bases between. CDR3 length equals 11 residues. Germline V gives CDR1 MDHEN, CDR2 SYDVKM.

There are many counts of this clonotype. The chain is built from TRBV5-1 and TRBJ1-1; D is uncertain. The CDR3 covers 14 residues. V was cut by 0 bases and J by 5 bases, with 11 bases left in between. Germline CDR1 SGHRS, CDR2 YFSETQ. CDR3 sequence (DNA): TGCGCCAGCAGCTTGGAGGGTTCTTGGACTGAAGCTTTCTTT. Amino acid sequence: CASSLEGSWTEAFF.

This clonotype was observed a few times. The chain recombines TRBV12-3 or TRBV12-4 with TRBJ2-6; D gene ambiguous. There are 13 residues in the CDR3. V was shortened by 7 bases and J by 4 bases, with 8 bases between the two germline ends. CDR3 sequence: CASTLRGANVLTF. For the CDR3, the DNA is TGTGCCAGCACTCTTAGGGGGGCCAACGTCCTGACTTTC.

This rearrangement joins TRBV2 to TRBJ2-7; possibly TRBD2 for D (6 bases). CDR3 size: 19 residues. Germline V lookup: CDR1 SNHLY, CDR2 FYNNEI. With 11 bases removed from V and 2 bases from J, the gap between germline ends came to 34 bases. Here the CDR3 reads CAFCPWRGIGSSLPYEQYF. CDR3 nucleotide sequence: TGTGCCTTCTGCCCCTGGAGAGGGATCGGGAGTTCACTCCCCTACGAGCAGTACTTC.

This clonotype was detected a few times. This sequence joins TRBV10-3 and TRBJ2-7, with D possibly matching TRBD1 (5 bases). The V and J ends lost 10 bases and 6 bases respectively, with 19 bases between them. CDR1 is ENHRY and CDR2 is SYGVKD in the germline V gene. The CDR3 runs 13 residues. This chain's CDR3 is CATMPPGYSEQYF. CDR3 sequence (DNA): TGTGCCACGATGCCCCCAGGGTATAGCGAGCAGTACTTC.

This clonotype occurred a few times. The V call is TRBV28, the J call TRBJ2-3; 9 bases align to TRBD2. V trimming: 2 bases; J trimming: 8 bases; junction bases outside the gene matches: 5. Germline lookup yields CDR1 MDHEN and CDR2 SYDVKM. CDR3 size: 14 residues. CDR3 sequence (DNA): TGTGCCAGCAGTTTAGCGGGGGGGGCAGGTACGCAGTATTTT. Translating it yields CASSLAGGAGTQYF.

CDR3 residues: CASSYRQHTDTQYF. The CDR3 bases are TGTGCCAGCAGTTATAGACAGCACACAGATACGCAGTATTTT. This rearrangement joins TRBV6-2 or TRBV6-3 to TRBJ2-3; TRBD1 is a possible D gene (5 bases). The CDR3 spans 14 residues. V dropped 3 bases and J dropped 2 bases, with 9 bases sitting between them. Germline assignment: CDR1 MNHEY and CDR2 SVGEGT.

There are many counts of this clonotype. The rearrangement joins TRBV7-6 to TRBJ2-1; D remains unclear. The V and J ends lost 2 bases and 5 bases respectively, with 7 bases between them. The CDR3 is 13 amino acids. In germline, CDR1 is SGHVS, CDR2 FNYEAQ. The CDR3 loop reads CASSLLSHNEQFF. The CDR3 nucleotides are TGTGCCAGCAGCTTATTGAGCCACAATGAGCAGTTCTTC.

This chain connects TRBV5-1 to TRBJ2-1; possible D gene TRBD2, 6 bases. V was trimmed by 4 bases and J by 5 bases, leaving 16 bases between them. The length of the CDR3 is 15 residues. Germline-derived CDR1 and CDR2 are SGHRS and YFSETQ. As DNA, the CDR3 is TGCGCCAGCAGCGAATGGGGGGATAAAGACAATGAGCAGTTCTTC. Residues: CASSEWGDKDNEQFF. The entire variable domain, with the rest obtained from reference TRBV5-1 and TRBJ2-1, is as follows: KAGVTQTPRYLIKTRGQQVTLSCSPISGHRSVSWYQQTPGQGLQFLFEYFSETQRNKGNFPGRFSGRQFSNSRSEMNVSTLELGDSALYLCASSEWGDKDNEQFFGPGTRLTVL.

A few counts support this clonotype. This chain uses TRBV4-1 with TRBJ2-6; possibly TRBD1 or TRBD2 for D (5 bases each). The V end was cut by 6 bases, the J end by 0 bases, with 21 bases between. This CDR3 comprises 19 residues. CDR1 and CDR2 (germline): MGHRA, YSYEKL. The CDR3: CASSQPTGTDTSGANVLTF. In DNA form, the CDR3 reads TGCGCCAGCAGTCAACCAACCGGGACGGATACCTCTGGGGCCAACGTCCTGACTTTC.

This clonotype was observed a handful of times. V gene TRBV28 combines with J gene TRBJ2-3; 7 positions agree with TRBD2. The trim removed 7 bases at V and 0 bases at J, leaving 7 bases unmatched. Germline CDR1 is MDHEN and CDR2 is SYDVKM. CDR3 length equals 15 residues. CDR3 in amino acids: CASTGSGASTDTQYF. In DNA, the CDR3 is TGTGCCAGCACTGGGAGCGGGGCTAGCACAGATACGCAGTATTTT.

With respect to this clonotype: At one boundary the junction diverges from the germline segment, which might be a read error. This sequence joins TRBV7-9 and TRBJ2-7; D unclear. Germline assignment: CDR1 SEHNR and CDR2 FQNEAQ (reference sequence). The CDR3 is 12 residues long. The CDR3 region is CARSLLPYEQYF. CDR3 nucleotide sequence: TGTGCCAGGAGCTTACTACCCTACGAGCAGTACTTC. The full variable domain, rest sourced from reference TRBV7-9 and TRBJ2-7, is DTGVSQNPRHKITKRGQNVTFRCDPISEHNRLYWYRQTLGQGPEFLTYFQNEAQLEKSRLLSDRFSAERPKGSFSTLEIQRTEQGDSAMYLCARSLLPYEQYFGPGTRLTVT.

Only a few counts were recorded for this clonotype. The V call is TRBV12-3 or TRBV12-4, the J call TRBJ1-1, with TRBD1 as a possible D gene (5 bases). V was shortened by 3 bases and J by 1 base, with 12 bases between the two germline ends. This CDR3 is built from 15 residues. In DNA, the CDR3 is TGTGCCAGCAGTTTTAGTCCAGGGTCGAACACTGAAGCTTTCTTT. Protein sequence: CASSFSPGSNTEAFF.

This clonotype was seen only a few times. CDR3 DNA sequence: TGTGCCAGCAGCTCTGCGGTAGGGACACAAGAGACCCAGTACTTC. This codes for CASSSAVGTQETQYF. The gene calls are TRBV5-4 and TRBJ2-5; D perhaps matches TRBD1 (6 bases). Per germline, CDR1 SGHNT and CDR2 YYREEE (reference sequence). V lost 3 bases and J 2 bases, leaving 14 bases between the germline ends. There are 15 residues in the CDR3.

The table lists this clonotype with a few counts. In DNA form, the CDR3 reads TGTGCCACCATACTAGCGTTCTCCTACAATGAGCAGTTCTTC. The encoded protein is CATILAFSYNEQFF. The gene calls are TRBV10-3 and TRBJ2-1, with TRBD2 matching over 7 bases. Germline V gene lookup returns CDR1 ENHRY and CDR2 SYGVKD. The trim removed 10 bases at V and 0 bases at J, leaving 6 bases unmatched. This CDR3 spans 14 amino acids.

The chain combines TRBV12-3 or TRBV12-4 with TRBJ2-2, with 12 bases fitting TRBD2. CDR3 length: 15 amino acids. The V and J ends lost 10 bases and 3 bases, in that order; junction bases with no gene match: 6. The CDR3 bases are TGTGCCACCAGGCCTAGCGGGAGGGACACCGGGGAGCTGTTTTTT. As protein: CATRPSGRDTGELFF.